The 7 T cell receptor beta chains listed next were all sequenced from one sample in a study of blood T cells in healthy people across ages (dated by TCRdb to 2015 to 2017). Library creation used 5' RACE. Sequencing relied on an Illumina HiSeq 2500. A second 7 to 11 cycle PCR used a sample-barcoded 5' primer and a J-beta primer mix. Starting from the raw public reads, TCRdb applied fastp trimming at Q25, assembled clones with MiXCR and retained in-frame beta chains. Identical CDR3 protein sequences are pooled into one entry, listed with their most common genes and DNA. Here the sample has 1 million to 1.2 million distinct CDR3 sequences; around two fifths occur a single time. Around 13% of the sample is held by the ten biggest clonotypes. The material sequenced was blood. The origin of the receptors is a man between 18 and 35 years old in good health.

The table lists this clonotype with a few counts. The rearrangement links TRBV27 to TRBJ1-1; D call uncertain. The CDR3 consists of 14 residues. Trimming took off 3 bases at V and 0 bases at J, with 8 bases between the two ends. In germline, CDR1 is MNHEY, CDR2 SMNVEV (reference sequence). CDR3 DNA sequence: TGTGCCAGCAGTTTCCGGCCGGTGAACACTGAAGCTTTCTTT. As protein: CASSFRPVNTEAFF.

The chain combines TRBV30 with TRBJ2-4, with no clear D. Germline V gene data show CDR1 as GTSNPN and CDR2 as SVGIG (reference sequence). The ends were cut back, 1 base at V and 1 base at J, with 14 bases in the middle. CDR3 length: 16 amino acids. The chain's CDR3 is CAWSGFPLGAKNIQYF. CDR3 DNA sequence: TGTGCCTGGAGTGGTTTCCCACTGGGGGCCAAAAACATTCAGTACTTC.

This chain joins TRBV10-3 and TRBJ2-3; the match to TRBD1 covers 8 bases. After removal of 6 bases from V and 3 bases from J, the junction contained 8 bases not matched to a gene. Germline V gene sequence: CDR1 ENHRY, CDR2 SYGVKD. The CDR3 is 15 residues long. Here the CDR3 reads CAIRSTGVGTDTQYF. The CDR3 nucleotides are TGTGCCATCAGATCGACAGGGGTCGGGACAGATACGCAGTATTTT.

This sequence joins TRBV19 and TRBJ2-2; D unresolved. This CDR3 is 15 amino acids long. Germline V gene data show CDR1 as LNHDA and CDR2 as SQIVND (reference sequence). Deletions cut 3 bases from V and 3 bases from J, with 11 bases between. CDR3 coding DNA: TGTGCCAGTAGTATCGATACGATACACACCGGGGAGCTGTTTTTT. This gives the protein CASSIDTIHTGELFF.

The genes are TRBV4-1 and TRBJ1-6; no clear D gene. The CDR3 runs to 17 residues. Germline V lookup: CDR1 MGHRA, CDR2 YSYEKL. The V end was cut by 0 bases, the J end by 8 bases, with 17 bases between. CDR3 sequence: CASSQEASDPRYSPLHF. The CDR3 DNA sequence: TGCGCCAGCAGCCAAGAAGCCTCGGATCCGCGATATTCACCCCTCCACTTT.

This clonotype appeared a few times. This rearrangement joins TRBV27 to TRBJ2-7; the D is unclear. Trimming removed 4 bases from V and 1 base from J, with 11 bases in between. Per germline, CDR1 MNHEY and CDR2 SMNVEV (reference sequence). The CDR3 extends over 14 amino acids. CDR3 loop: CASSWRPRSYEQYF. The CDR3 bases are TGTGCCAGCAGTTGGAGACCCAGGTCCTACGAGCAGTACTTC.

This chain uses TRBV29-1 with TRBJ2-7, with D perhaps matching TRBD1 (6 bases). In germline, CDR1 is SQVTM, CDR2 ANQGSEA. This CDR3 has 13 amino acids. V was cut by 6 bases and J by 5 bases, with 17 bases left in between. The CDR3 region is CSVPQGWFHEQYF. The CDR3 DNA reads TGCAGCGTCCCACAGGGCTGGTTCCACGAGCAGTACTTC.